These 3 T cell receptor beta chains were sequenced from one sample in a study of blood T cell repertoires in COVID-19. Repertoires were generated with immunoSEQ multiplex PCR, while TCRdb's copy carries only in-frame clones and drops some. This sample has roughly 140,000 clones, with 70% to 85% found just once. The specimen was peripheral blood. These receptors came from a human donor in a cohort sampled during active COVID-19.

This sequence joins TRBV18 and TRBJ2-3, with 9 positions matching TRBD2. J gave up 1 base and V 1 base, and 15 bases lay outside the gene matches. CDR3 length: 20 residues. Germline loops: CDR1 KGHSH, CDR2 LQKENI. CDR3 protein: CASSPRGCSGGSPCTDTQYF. The CDR3 DNA sequence: TGTGCCAGCTCACCACGCGGGTGCAGCGGGGGGTCCCCCTGCACAGATACGCAGTATTTT.

The J gene is TRBJ2-3, the V gene TRBV5-1; 10 positions agree with TRBD2. This CDR3 contains 16 residues. The germline gives CDR1 SGHRS, CDR2 YFSETQ. V dropped 4 bases and J dropped 0; count of bases not matched to a gene: 5. CDR3 sequence reads: CASSLGLAASTDTQYF. In DNA form, the CDR3 reads TGCGCCAGCAGCCTAGGACTAGCGGCGAGCACAGATACGCAGTATTTT.

This clone has only one observation. The chain has TRBV3-1 (or the pseudogene TRBV3-2) and TRBJ2-1; maybe TRBD2 (6 bases). The CDR3 contains 15 residues. Trimming cost V 3 bases and J 0 bases, with 9 bases left between them. CDR1 LGHDT and CDR2 YNNKEL come from the germline V gene (reference sequence). The CDR3 DNA is TGTGCCAGCAGCCAGGGACTTAACTCCTACAATGAGCAGTTCTTC. Protein sequence: CASSQGLNSYNEQFF.